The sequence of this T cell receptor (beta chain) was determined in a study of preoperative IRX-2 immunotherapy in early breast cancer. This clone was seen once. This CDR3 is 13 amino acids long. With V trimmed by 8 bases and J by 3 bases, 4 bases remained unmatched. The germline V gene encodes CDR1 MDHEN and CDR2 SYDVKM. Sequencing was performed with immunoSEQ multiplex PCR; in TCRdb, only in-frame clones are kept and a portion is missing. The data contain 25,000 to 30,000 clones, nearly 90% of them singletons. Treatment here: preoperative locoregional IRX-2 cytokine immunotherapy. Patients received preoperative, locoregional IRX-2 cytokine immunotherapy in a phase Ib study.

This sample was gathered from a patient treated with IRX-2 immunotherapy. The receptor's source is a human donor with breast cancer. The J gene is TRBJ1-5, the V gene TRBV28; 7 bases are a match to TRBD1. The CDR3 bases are TGTGCCAGCGAGACAGGGTCCAATCAGCCCCAGCATTTT. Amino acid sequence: CASETGSNQPQHF.